These 6 T cell receptor beta chains were sequenced from one sample in a study of vaccination and CD4 T cells after COVID-19. An Oncomine TCR Beta short-read assay was used to sequence the DNA from cultured CD4+ T cells. TCRdb recomputed calls from the PCR reads with MiXCR, one row per CDR3 protein. This table has 15,000 to 20,000 distinct CDR3 sequences, approximately 56% appearing once. The time point is: late sampling 161 to 241 days after vaccination in three convalescent patients. As for treatment: approximately 11-day PBMC culture with coronavirus spike peptide pools or control peptides (ViraFEST assay). Their antigens are not known. Sequencing was performed on CD4+ T cells from blood, cultured in vitro, taken about 7 months after SARS-CoV-2 vaccination. The receptors derive from a human donor who had recovered from COVID-19.

The rearrangement links TRBV4-1 to TRBJ2-7; the match to TRBD2 covers 13 bases. The V gene end was trimmed by 4 bases and the J gene end by 2 bases; junction bases not matched to a gene: 8. Germline assignment: CDR1 MGHRA and CDR2 YSYEKL. This CDR3 contains 17 residues. DNA for the CDR3: TGCGCCAGCAGCCGCCAGCGGACTAGCGGGGGCCCCTACGAGCAGTACTTC. This gives the protein CASSRQRTSGGPYEQYF.

The chain combines TRBV7-2 with TRBJ1-5; D remains ambiguous. Deletions cut 3 bases from V and 2 bases from J, with 2 bases between. The CDR3 loop spans 12 amino acids. Germline values: CDR1 SGHTA, CDR2 FQGNSA. The CDR3 region is CASSLGNQPQHF. CDR3 bases: TGTGCCAGCAGCTTGGGCAATCAGCCCCAGCATTTT.

The chain carries TRBV20-1 and TRBJ1-6; the match to TRBD1 covers 7 bases. The CDR3 is 18 amino acids. With 3 bases clipped from V and 3 bases from J, the junction kept 14 bases outside the gene matches. Germline V lookup: CDR1 DFQATT, CDR2 SNEGSKA (reference sequence). The CDR3 DNA reads as TGCAGTGCTAGCCTGGTTCAGACAGGGCTTTTCTATAATTCACCCCTCCACTTT. Protein sequence: CSASLVQTGLFYNSPLHF.

CDR3 region: CASRVGTDQETQYF. DNA for the CDR3: TGCGCCAGCAGAGTTGGGACAGACCAAGAGACCCAGTACTTC. The gene calls are TRBV5-1 and TRBJ2-5; 7 bases are a match to TRBD1. From germline, CDR1 is SGHRS and CDR2 YFSETQ. After removal of 5 bases from V and 0 bases from J, the junction contained 4 bases not matched to a gene. The CDR3 contains 14 residues. The full variable domain, completed using reference TRBV5-1 and TRBJ2-5, is KAGVTQTPRYLIKTRGQQVTLSCSPISGHRSVSWYQQTPGQGLQFLFEYFSETQRNKGNFPGRFSGRQFSNSRSEMNVSTLELGDSALYLCASRVGTDQETQYFGPGTRLLVL.

This chain joins TRBV7-2 and TRBJ1-3; D unclear. The V gene lost 5 bases and the J gene lost 11 bases, with 16 bases spanning the gap. The CDR3 runs 13 residues. Germline V gene data show CDR1 as SGHTA and CDR2 as FQGNSA. The DNA of the CDR3 is TGTGCCAGCAGCCTCGACACACCTAAACCCATATATTTT. Translation: CASSLDTPKPIYF.

The rearrangement links TRBV7-9 to TRBJ1-2; TRBD1 matches at 7 bases. Germline CDR1 reads SEHNR; CDR2 reads FQNEAQ (reference sequence). The CDR3 is made up of 15 amino acids. Trimming cost V 7 bases and J 7 bases; bases outside gene matches: 15. The CDR3 protein is CASTFADRAEGGYTF. Written as DNA, the CDR3 is TGTGCCAGCACCTTCGCAGACAGGGCGGAGGGTGGCTACACCTTC.